One T cell receptor (beta chain) is described in this entry. The protocol was immunoSEQ multiplex PCR, while the TCRdb copy is restricted to in-frame clones and leaves out a portion. The table lists approximately 220,000 clones, 80% to 90% of them singletons, with about 2% in the top ten. The CDR3 has 14 amino acids. Trimming left V 0 bases short and J 4 bases short, with 12 bases between. Germline assignment: CDR1 GTSNPN and CDR2 SVGIG (reference sequence). This specimen comes from a study of blood T cell repertoires in COVID-19. This TCR was recovered from a woman in her 50s with acute or convalescent COVID-19. The V call is TRBV30, the J call TRBJ1-2; D ambiguous. The sample consisted of peripheral blood. This CDR3 is CAWSVMVQVYGYTF. For the CDR3, the DNA is TGTGCCTGGAGTGTAATGGTGCAGGTCTATGGCTACACCTTC.